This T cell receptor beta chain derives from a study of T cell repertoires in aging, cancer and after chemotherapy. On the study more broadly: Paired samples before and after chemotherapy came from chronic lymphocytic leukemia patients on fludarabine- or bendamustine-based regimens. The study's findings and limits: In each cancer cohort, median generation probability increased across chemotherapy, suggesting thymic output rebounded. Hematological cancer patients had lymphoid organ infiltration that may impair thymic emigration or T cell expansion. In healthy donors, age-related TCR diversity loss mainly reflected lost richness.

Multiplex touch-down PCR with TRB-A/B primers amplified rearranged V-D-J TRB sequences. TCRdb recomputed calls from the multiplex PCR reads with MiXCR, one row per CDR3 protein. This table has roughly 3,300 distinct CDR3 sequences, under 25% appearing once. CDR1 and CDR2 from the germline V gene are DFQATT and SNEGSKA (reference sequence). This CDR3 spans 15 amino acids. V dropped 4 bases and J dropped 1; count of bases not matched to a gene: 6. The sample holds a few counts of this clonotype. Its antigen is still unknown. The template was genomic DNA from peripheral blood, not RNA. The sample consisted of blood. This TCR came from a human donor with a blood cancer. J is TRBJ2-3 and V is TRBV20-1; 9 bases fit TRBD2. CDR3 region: CSATHSGGGTDTQYF. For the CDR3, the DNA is TGCAGTGCTACCCATAGCGGGGGCGGCACAGATACGCAGTATTTT.